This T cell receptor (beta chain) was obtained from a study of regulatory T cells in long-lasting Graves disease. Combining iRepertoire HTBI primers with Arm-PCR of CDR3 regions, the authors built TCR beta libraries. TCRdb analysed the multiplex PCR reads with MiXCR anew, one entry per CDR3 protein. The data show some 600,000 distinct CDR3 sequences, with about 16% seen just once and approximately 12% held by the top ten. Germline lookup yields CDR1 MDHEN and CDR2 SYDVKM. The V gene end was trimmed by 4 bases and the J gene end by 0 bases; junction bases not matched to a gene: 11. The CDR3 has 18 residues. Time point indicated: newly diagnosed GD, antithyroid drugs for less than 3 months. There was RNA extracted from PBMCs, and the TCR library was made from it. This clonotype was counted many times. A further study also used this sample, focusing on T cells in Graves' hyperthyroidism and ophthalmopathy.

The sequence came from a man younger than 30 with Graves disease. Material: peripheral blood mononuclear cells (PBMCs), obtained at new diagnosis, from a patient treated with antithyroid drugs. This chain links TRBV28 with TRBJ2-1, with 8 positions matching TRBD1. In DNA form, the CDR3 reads TGTGCCAGCAGTTCAGACAGGGGAGTTAACAGCTCCTACAATGAGCAGTTCTTC. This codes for CASSSDRGVNSSYNEQFF. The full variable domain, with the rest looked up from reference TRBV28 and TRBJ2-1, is DVKVTQSSRYLVKRTGEKVFLECVQDMDHENMFWYRQDPGLGLRLIYFSYDVKMKEKGDIPEGYSVSREKKERFSLILESASTNQTSMYLCASSSDRGVNSSYNEQFFGPGTRLTVL.